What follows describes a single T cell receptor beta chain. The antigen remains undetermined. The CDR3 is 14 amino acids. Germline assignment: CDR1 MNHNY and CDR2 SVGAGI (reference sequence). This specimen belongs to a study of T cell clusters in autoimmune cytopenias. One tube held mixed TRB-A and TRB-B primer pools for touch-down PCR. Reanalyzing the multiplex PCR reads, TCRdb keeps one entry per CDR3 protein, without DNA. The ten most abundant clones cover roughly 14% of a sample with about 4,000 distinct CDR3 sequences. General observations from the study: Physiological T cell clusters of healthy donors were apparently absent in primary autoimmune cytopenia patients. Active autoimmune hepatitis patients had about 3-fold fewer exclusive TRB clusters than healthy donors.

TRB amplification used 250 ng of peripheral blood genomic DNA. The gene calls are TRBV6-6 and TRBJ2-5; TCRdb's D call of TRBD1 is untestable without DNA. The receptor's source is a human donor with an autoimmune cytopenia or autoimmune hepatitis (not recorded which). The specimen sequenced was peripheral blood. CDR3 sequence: CASSRSGTAETQYF.